The 3 T cell receptor beta chains below were found in one sample sequenced in a study of CD4 T cells in relation to SARS-CoV-2 and coronaviruses. Repertoires were generated with immunoSEQ multiplex PCR, while TCRdb's copy carries only in-frame clones and drops some. The data show 60,000 to 85,000 clones, over 90% seen once. The unexposed donors gave CD4+ T cells in about 2011-2018, prior to COVID-19. The source material was naive CD4+ T cells from PBMCs. Sample subset: naive CD4+ T cells isolated by negative enrichment. All receptors come from a human donor in good health.

The rearrangement links TRBV6-1 to TRBJ1-2; no definite D call. The V end was cut by 2 bases, the J end by 5 bases, with 9 bases between. CDR1 is MNHNS, CDR2 SASEGT, per germline. The CDR3 has 13 residues. The CDR3 spells CASSESYFYGYTF. The CDR3 bases are TGTGCCAGCAGTGAATCGTATTTTTATGGCTACACCTTC.

The J gene is TRBJ1-4, the V gene TRBV6-6, with D tentatively TRBD1 (6 bases). V lost 6 bases and J lost 7, with 21 bases in between. CDR1 MNHNY and CDR2 SVGAGI come from the germline V gene (reference sequence). This CDR3 is built from 16 residues. The CDR3 bases are TGTGCCAGCAGGTCCAACCCCGGGACAAATGCTGAAAAACTGTTTTTT. Amino acid sequence: CASRSNPGTNAEKLFF.

The genes are TRBV3-1 (or the pseudogene TRBV3-2) and TRBJ1-1, with 7 bases that match TRBD1. The CDR3 contains 17 residues. V shed 1 base, J shed 0 bases, and the junction held 8 bases outside the gene matches. The V gene's germline CDR1 is LGHDT and CDR2 YNNKEL (reference sequence). In DNA form, the CDR3 reads TGTGCCAGCAGCCAAGCCCCGGCGAGGGGGCTGAACACTGAAGCTTTCTTT. This gives the protein CASSQAPARGLNTEAFF.